The 24 T cell receptor beta chains reported below all come from one sample, sequenced in a study of long-term antiretroviral therapy in people with HIV. With survey level as its setting, the immunoSEQ assay was v3.0. Profiling relied on immunoSEQ multiplex PCR, and the TCRdb table lists in-frame clones only, not all of them. The table records about 28,000 clones, over 75% of them present only once. Specimen: unsorted PBMCs, collected 0.5 years after starting antiretroviral therapy. These receptors were taken from a woman between 18 and 30 years old with HIV.

V is TRBV2 and J is TRBJ2-3; 8 nucleotides agree with TRBD1. V shed 8 bases and J 1 base; nucleotides not matched to a gene: 5. The CDR3 extends over 14 amino acids. Per germline, CDR1 SNHLY and CDR2 FYNNEI. This CDR3 reads CASPTGEGTDTQYF. CDR3 nucleotide sequence: TGTGCCAGCCCGACAGGGGAGGGCACAGATACGCAGTATTTT.

The V call is TRBV27, the J call TRBJ1-2; the D gene is possibly TRBD1 (5 bases). V shed 3 bases and J shed 8 bases, with 19 bases lying between them. The V gene's germline CDR1 is MNHEY and CDR2 SMNVEV (reference sequence). CDR3 length: 15 amino acids. CDR3 residues: CASSFSGGEREGYTF. For the CDR3, the DNA is TGTGCCAGCAGTTTTAGCGGGGGGGAGCGCGAGGGCTACACCTTC.

V and J are TRBV28 and TRBJ2-3, with D perhaps assigned TRBD1 or TRBD2 (5 bases each). V dropped 5 bases and J dropped 0 bases, with 15 bases sitting between them. CDR1 is MDHEN and CDR2 is SYDVKM in the germline V gene. This CDR3 region has 16 residues. The CDR3 coding sequence is TGTGCCAGCAGTACCTACCGGGACGCTAGCACAGATACGCAGTATTTT. This gives the protein CASSTYRDASTDTQYF. Filled out from reference TRBV28 and TRBJ2-3, the complete variable domain reads DVKVTQSSRYLVKRTGEKVFLECVQDMDHENMFWYRQDPGLGLRLIYFSYDVKMKEKGDIPEGYSVSREKKERFSLILESASTNQTSMYLCASSTYRDASTDTQYFGPGTRLTVL.

In its sample, this clone ranks as medium-sized. The sample has other DNA sequences that encode this CDR3 too. V and J are TRBV28 and TRBJ1-1, with D hard to call. The CDR3 has 13 residues. Per germline, CDR1 MDHEN and CDR2 SYDVKM. V was trimmed by 3 bases and J by 2 bases, leaving 7 bases between them. The CDR3 spells CASSLGRNTEAFF. CDR3 bases: TGTGCCAGCAGTTTGGGCAGAAACACTGAAGCTTTCTTT.

This clone was detected a few times. The V call is TRBV5-4, the J call TRBJ1-5; D is ambiguous. The V and J ends lost 2 bases and 4 bases respectively, with 13 bases between them. This CDR3 spans 15 amino acids. Germline loops: CDR1 SGHNT, CDR2 YYREEE (reference sequence). The CDR3 nucleotides read TGTGCCAGCAGCTTTGGTCCACGGGAGAATCAGCCCCAGCATTTT. This encodes CASSFGPRENQPQHF.

V is TRBV15 and J is TRBJ1-2; 8 bases fit TRBD1. V was clipped by 0 bases and J by 14 bases; unmatched bases: 8. The germline V gene has CDR1 LNHNV and CDR2 YYDKDF (reference sequence). The length of the CDR3 is 13 residues. CDR3: CATSRDERTGSTF. In DNA, the CDR3 is TGTGCCACCAGCAGAGATGAGAGGACAGGGAGTACCTTC.

This chain links TRBV5-4 with TRBJ1-2; D possibly corresponds to TRBD1 (5 bases). Germline values: CDR1 SGHNT, CDR2 YYREEE (reference sequence). This CDR3 contains 14 residues. Trimming took off 4 bases at V and 0 bases at J, with 10 bases between the two ends. CDR3 loop: CASSSGGSNYGYTF. The CDR3 nucleotides are TGTGCCAGCAGCAGCGGGGGATCTAACTATGGCTACACCTTC.

The chain links TRBV27 to TRBJ1-6; unclear D gene. Trimming took 4 bases from V and 10 from J, leaving 17 bases between them. Per the germline V gene, CDR1 is MNHEY and CDR2 is SMNVEV (reference sequence). This CDR3 region has 15 residues. CDR3 sequence (DNA): TGTGCCAGCAGTTCCCAGGCTGGAATAGGATCACCCCTCCACTTT. It is translated as CASSSQAGIGSPLHF.

The J gene is TRBJ2-7, the V gene TRBV4-3; D is possibly TRBD1 (5 bases). Per the germline V gene, CDR1 is LGHNA and CDR2 is YSLEER. The CDR3 has 13 residues. Trimming took off 0 bases at V and 6 bases at J, with 9 bases between the two ends. As DNA, the CDR3 is TGCGCCAGCAGCCAAGATCTCAGGGTCGAGCAGTACTTC. Translated, it gives CASSQDLRVEQYF.

The V gene is TRBV5-5, the J gene TRBJ2-5; D gene ambiguous. Germline V gene lookup returns CDR1 SGHKS and CDR2 YYEKEE (reference sequence). Trimming shortened V by 0 bases and J by 5 bases, and 11 bases separated the two germline ends. This CDR3 has 14 amino acids. CDR3 sequence (DNA): TGTGCCAGCAGCTTGGTAGTCAGAGGTGAGACCCAGTACTTC. Protein sequence: CASSLVVRGETQYF.

The chain is built from TRBV7-2 and TRBJ2-5, with 7 bases lining up with TRBD2. V shed 6 bases, J shed 5 bases, and the junction held 12 bases outside the gene matches. The germline V gene encodes CDR1 SGHTA and CDR2 FQGNSA. The CDR3 is 15 amino acids. CDR3 coding DNA: TGTGCCAGCAGAGAGGGACTCCCCGGGGGGGAGACCCAGTACTTC. Protein product: CASREGLPGGETQYF. The variable domain in full, completed from reference TRBV7-2 and TRBJ2-5, reads GAGVSQSPSNKVTEKGKDVELRCDPISGHTALYWYRQSLGQGLEFLIYFQGNSAPDKSGLPSDRFSAERTGGSVSTLTIQRTQQEDSAVYLCASREGLPGGETQYFGPGTRLLVL.

The V call is TRBV28, the J call TRBJ2-1; either TRBD1 or TRBD2 may fit D (5 bases each). V lost 6 bases and J 8 bases, leaving 26 bases between the germline ends. Germline loops: CDR1 MDHEN, CDR2 SYDVKM. This CDR3 has 17 residues. The CDR3 sequence is CASSDYGQWGELDEQFF. The CDR3 DNA follows: TGTGCCAGCAGCGACTATGGCCAATGGGGCGAACTTGATGAGCAGTTCTTC.

This chain connects TRBV7-8 to TRBJ2-3; TRBD1 aligns across 7 bases. The CDR3 covers 17 residues. The trim removed 7 bases at V and 0 bases at J, leaving 13 bases unmatched. CDR1 and CDR2 from the germline V gene are SGHVS and FQNEAQ. The CDR3 bases are TGTGCCAGCAACTTGTTACTCGGGACAGAAAGCACAGATACGCAGTATTTT. It yields the protein CASNLLLGTESTDTQYF.

The J gene is TRBJ2-1, the V gene TRBV28, with D perhaps matching TRBD1 or TRBD2 (6 bases each). Trimming stripped 6 bases from V and 5 bases from J, with 20 bases between. CDR3 length equals 16 residues. CDR1 and CDR2 (germline): MDHEN, SYDVKM. The CDR3 nucleotides read TGTGCCAGCAGAGAAAGAGGGGGGAGTAGTAACAATGAGCAGTTCTTC. This encodes CASRERGGSSNNEQFF.

The rearrangement joins TRBV6-5 to TRBJ1-2; TRBD1 agrees at 11 bases. The ends lost 4 bases at V and 4 bases at J; junction bases unmatched: 2. This CDR3 contains 14 residues. Per the germline V gene, CDR1 is MNHEY and CDR2 is SVGAGI. In DNA, the CDR3 is TGTGCCAGCAGTTGGGACAGGGGGGGCTATGGCTACACCTTC. This gives the protein CASSWDRGGYGYTF.

J is TRBJ2-7 and V is TRBV7-9, with a possible D match to TRBD1 (6 bases). The CDR3 is made up of 15 amino acids. The germline V gene encodes CDR1 SEHNR and CDR2 FQNEAQ (reference sequence). Trimming pared 1 base from V and 5 bases from J, leaving 15 bases between. CDR3 nucleotide sequence: TGTGCCAGCAGCTTAGTAACAGGGTTTCTCAACGAGCAGTACTTC. Translation: CASSLVTGFLNEQYF.

The chain couples TRBV28 to TRBJ2-7; D gene uncertain. V was cut by 5 bases and J by 2 bases, with 1 base left in between. The V gene's germline CDR1 is MDHEN and CDR2 SYDVKM. CDR3 length equals 10 residues. CDR3 bases: TGTGCCAGCAGTACCTACGAGCAGTACTTC. This translates into CASSTYEQYF.

This sequence joins TRBV27 and TRBJ1-2, with 7 positions matching TRBD1. The CDR3 has 13 amino acids. The germline V gene has CDR1 MNHEY and CDR2 SMNVEV (reference sequence). The J segment lost 2 bases and the V segment lost 5 bases, leaving 2 bases of the junction unmatched. The CDR3 nucleotides are TGTGCCAGCAGTCCGACAGGGAACTATGGCTACACCTTC. This encodes CASSPTGNYGYTF.

This clone is labeled as medium-sized (0.01 to 0.1%). Additional DNA sequences in this sample encode the identical CDR3. This sequence joins TRBV7-9 and TRBJ2-7; TRBD1 aligns across 10 bases. Losses at the gene ends were 5 bases for V and 2 bases for J; bases not matched to a gene: 6. This CDR3 contains 15 residues. CDR1 SEHNR and CDR2 FQNEAQ come from the germline V gene (reference sequence). CDR3 nucleotide sequence: TGTGCCAGCAGCCAGAGGGACAGGGGCGCCTACGAGCAGTACTTC. Translation: CASSQRDRGAYEQYF.

The rearrangement joins TRBV7-6 to TRBJ1-3, with 7 bases matching TRBD1. Per germline, CDR1 SGHVS and CDR2 FNYEAQ. The CDR3 extends over 15 amino acids. The junction had 0 bases not matched to a gene; V was cut back by 0 bases and J by 1 base. The CDR3 loop reads CASSLATGSGNTIYF. The CDR3 bases are TGTGCCAGCAGCTTAGCGACAGGGTCTGGAAACACCATATATTTT.

The chain links TRBV9 to TRBJ1-1, with no clear D. In germline, CDR1 is SGDLS, CDR2 YYNGEE. Trimming removed 0 bases at V and 4 bases at J, with 22 bases between. CDR3 length equals 18 residues. The CDR3 DNA is TGTGCCAGCAGCGTAGGGGCCCTGGGCAGGAATCCGAGCACTGAAGCTTTCTTT. Its translation: CASSVGALGRNPSTEAFF.

The rearrangement links TRBV5-4 to TRBJ2-7; no firm D call. V was pared by 3 bases and J by 2 bases, with 12 bases between. Germline CDR1 reads SGHNT; CDR2 reads YYREEE (reference sequence). The CDR3 has 14 amino acids. The chain's CDR3 is CASSSATSPYEQYF. CDR3 coding DNA: TGTGCCAGCAGCTCGGCGACTTCCCCCTACGAGCAGTACTTC.

CDR3 bases: TGCGCCAGCAGCTTACCCCCGGGGTACGAGCAGTACTTC. This codes for CASSLPPGYEQYF. This rearrangement joins TRBV5-1 to TRBJ2-7; tentative D call: TRBD2 (5 bases). Trimming shortened V by 2 bases and J by 4 bases, and 10 bases separated the two germline ends. The CDR3 totals 13 residues. From germline, CDR1 is SGHRS and CDR2 YFSETQ.

This clone was found once. The V gene is TRBV28, the J gene TRBJ1-5; D is ambiguous. V lost 7 bases to trimming and J lost 2 bases, with 15 bases between them. The CDR3 is made up of 15 amino acids. CDR1 is MDHEN and CDR2 is SYDVKM in the germline V gene. In nucleotides, the CDR3 is TGTGCCAGCATCGCCCGGGGTTTAGGCAATCAGCCCCAGCATTTT. Translation gives CASIARGLGNQPQHF.